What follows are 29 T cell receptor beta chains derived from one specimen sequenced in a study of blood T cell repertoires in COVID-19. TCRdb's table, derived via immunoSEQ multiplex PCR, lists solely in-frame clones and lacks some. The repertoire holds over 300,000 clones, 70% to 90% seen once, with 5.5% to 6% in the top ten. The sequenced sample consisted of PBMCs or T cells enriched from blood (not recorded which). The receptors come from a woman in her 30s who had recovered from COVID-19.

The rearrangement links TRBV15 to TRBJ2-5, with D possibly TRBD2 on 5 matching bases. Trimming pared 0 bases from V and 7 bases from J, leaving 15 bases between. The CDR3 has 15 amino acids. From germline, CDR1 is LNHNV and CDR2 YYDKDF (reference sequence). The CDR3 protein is CATSRETSLGVTQYF. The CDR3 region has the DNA TGTGCCACCAGCAGAGAAACTAGTTTGGGTGTGACCCAGTACTTC.

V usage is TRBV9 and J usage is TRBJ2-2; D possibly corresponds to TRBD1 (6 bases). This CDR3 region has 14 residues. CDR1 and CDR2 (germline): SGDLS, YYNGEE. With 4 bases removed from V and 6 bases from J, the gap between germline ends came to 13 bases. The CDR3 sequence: CASSRGQGPGELFF. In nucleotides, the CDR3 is TGTGCCAGCAGCCGAGGGCAGGGGCCCGGGGAGCTGTTTTTT.

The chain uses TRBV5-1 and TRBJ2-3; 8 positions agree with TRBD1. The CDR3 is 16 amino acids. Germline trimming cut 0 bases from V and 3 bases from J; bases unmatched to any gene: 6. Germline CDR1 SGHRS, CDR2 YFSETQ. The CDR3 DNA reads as TGCGCCAGCAGCTTGGGTGCAGGGGGCGAGACAGATACGCAGTATTTT. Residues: CASSLGAGGETDTQYF.

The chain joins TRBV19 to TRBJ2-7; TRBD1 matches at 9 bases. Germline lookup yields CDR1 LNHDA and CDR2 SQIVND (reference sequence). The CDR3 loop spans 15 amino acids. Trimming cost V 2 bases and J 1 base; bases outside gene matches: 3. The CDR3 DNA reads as TGTGCCAGTAGTATATACAGGGGGCGATCCTACGAGCAGTACTTC. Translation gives CASSIYRGRSYEQYF. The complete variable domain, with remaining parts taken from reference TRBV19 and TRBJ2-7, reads DGGITQSPKYLFRKEGQNVTLSCEQNLNHDAMYWYRQDPGQGLRLIYYSQIVNDFQKGDIAEGYSVSREKKESFPLTVTSAQKNPTAFYLCASSIYRGRSYEQYFGPGTRLTVT.

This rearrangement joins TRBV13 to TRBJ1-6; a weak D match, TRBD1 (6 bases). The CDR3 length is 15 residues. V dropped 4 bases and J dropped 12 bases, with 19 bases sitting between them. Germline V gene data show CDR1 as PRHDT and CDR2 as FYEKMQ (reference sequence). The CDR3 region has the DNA TGTGCCAGCAGCTCCCCCCCAGGGGCAGGAGAACCCCTCCACTTT. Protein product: CASSSPPGAGEPLHF.

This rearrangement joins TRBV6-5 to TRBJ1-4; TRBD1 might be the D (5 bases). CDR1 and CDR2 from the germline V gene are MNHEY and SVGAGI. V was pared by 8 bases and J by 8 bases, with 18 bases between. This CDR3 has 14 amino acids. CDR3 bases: TGTGCCAGCCGGACGGGTACAGGTTGGGAAAAACTGTTTTTT. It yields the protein CASRTGTGWEKLFF.

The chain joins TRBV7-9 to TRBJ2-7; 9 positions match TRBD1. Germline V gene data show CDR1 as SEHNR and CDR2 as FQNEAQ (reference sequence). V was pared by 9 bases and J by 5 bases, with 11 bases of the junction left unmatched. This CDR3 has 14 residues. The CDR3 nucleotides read TGTGCCAGTTGGGGACAGGGAAAAGTTGACGAGCAGTACTTC. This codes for CASWGQGKVDEQYF.

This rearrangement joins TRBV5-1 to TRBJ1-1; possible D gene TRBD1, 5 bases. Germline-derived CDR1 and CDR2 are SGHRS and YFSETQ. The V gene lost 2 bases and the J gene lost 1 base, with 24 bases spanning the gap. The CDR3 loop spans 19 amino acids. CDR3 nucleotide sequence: TGCGCCAGCAGCTTAGGGCGGGGACTCAGAGCCCTTCGGAACACTGAAGCTTTCTTT. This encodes CASSLGRGLRALRNTEAFF.

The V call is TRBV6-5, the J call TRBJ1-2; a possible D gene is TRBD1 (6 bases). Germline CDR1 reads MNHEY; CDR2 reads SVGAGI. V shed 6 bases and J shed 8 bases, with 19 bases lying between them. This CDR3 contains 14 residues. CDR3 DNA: TGTGCCAGCAGCTTGGACAGTTTAGTGCGGGGCTACACCTTC. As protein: CASSLDSLVRGYTF.

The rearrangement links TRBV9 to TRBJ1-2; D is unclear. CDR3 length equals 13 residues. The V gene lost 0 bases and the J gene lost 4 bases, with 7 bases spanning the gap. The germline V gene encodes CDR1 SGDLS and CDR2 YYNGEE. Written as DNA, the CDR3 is TGTGCCAGCAGCGTAGCGACGGGCTATGGCTACACCTTC. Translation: CASSVATGYGYTF. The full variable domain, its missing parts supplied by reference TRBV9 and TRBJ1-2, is DSGVTQTPKHLITATGQRVTLRCSPRSGDLSVYWYQQSLDQGLQFLIQYYNGEERAKGNILERFSAQQFPDLHSELNLSSLELGDSALYFCASSVATGYGYTFGSGTRLTVV.

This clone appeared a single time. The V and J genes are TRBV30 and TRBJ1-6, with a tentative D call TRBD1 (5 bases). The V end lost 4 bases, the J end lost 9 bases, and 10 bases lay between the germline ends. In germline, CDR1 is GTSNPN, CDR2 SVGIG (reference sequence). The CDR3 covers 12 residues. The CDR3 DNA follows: TGTGCCTGGACGGGGAGGGGTTCACCCCTCCACTTT. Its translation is CAWTGRGSPLHF.

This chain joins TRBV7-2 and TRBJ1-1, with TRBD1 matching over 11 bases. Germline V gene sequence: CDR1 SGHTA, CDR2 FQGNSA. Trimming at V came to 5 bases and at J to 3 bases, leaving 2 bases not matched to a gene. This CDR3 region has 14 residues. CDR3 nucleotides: TGTGCCAGCAGCGAGGACAGGGGGCACACTGAAGCTTTCTTT. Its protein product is CASSEDRGHTEAFF.

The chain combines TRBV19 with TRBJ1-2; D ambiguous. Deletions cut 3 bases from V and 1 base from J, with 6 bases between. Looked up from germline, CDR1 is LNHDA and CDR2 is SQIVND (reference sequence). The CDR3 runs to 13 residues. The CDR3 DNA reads TGTGCCAGTAGTATTCGGGATAACTATGGCTACACCTTC. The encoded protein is CASSIRDNYGYTF.

CDR3 amino acids: CASSFLTGPQLLTF. The CDR3 coding sequence is TGTGCCAGCAGCTTCTTGACAGGGCCCCAACTTCTGACTTTC. J is TRBJ2-6 and V is TRBV11-2; 7 positions agree with TRBD1. The germline V gene has CDR1 SGHAT and CDR2 FQNNGV. V lost 3 bases, J lost 16 bases, and 12 bases stayed unmatched. The CDR3 consists of 14 residues.

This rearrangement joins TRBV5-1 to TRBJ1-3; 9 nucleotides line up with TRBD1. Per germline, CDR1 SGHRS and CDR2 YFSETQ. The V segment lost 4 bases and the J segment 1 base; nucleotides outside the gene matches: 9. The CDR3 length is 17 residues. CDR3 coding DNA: TGCGCCAGCAGCCCAAGTCCGGGACAGGGATCTGGAAACACCATATATTTT. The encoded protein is CASSPSPGQGSGNTIYF. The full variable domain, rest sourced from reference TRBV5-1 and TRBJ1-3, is KAGVTQTPRYLIKTRGQQVTLSCSPISGHRSVSWYQQTPGQGLQFLFEYFSETQRNKGNFPGRFSGRQFSNSRSEMNVSTLELGDSALYLCASSPSPGQGSGNTIYFGEGSWLTVV.

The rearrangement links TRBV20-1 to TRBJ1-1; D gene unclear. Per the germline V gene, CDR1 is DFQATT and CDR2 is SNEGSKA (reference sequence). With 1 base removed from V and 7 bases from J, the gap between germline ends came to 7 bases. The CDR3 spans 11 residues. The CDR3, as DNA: TGCAGTGCTAGAGTGTCAGGTGAAGCTTTCTTT. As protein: CSARVSGEAFF.

CDR3 amino acids: CASSGGQFNEKLFF. As DNA, the CDR3 is TGTGCCAGCAGTGGGGGGCAGTTTAATGAAAAACTGTTTTTT. This rearrangement joins TRBV2 to TRBJ1-4; tentatively, D is TRBD1 (6 bases). V was clipped by 4 bases and J by 4 bases, with 10 bases between them. Germline V CDR1 and CDR2: SNHLY, FYNNEI. The CDR3 loop spans 14 amino acids.

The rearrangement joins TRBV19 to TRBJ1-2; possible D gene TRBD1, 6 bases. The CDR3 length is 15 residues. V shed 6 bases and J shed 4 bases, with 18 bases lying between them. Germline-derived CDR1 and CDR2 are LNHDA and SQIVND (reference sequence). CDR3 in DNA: TGTGCCAGTAGCCAGGCTTGGGGGCTTGGCTATGGCTACACCTTC. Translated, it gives CASSQAWGLGYGYTF.

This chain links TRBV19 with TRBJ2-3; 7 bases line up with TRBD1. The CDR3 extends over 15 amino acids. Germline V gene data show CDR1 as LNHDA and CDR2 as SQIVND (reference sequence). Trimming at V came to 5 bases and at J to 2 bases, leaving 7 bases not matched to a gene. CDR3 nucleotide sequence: TGTGCCAGTAGTGCCGGACAGGTGCTCACAGATACGCAGTATTTT. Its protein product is CASSAGQVLTDTQYF.

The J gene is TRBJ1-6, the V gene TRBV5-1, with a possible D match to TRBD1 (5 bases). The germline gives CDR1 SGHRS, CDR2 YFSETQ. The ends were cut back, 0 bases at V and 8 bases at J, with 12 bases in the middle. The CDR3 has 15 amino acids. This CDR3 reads CASSLGPGKDSPLHF. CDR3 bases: TGCGCCAGCAGCTTGGGGCCAGGGAAGGATTCACCCCTCCACTTT.

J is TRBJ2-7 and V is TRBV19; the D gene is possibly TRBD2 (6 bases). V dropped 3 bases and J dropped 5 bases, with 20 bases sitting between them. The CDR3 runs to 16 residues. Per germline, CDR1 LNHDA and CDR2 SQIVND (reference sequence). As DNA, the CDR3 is TGTGCCAGTAGTATTCGGACCGGCTCGGGGGTCAACGAGCAGTACTTC. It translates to CASSIRTGSGVNEQYF.

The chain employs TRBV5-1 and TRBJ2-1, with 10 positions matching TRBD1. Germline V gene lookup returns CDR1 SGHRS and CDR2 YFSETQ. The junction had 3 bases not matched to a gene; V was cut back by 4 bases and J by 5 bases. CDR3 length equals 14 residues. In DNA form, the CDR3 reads TGCGCCAGCAGCGGGGGGACAGGGGACAATGAGCAGTTCTTC. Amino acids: CASSGGTGDNEQFF.

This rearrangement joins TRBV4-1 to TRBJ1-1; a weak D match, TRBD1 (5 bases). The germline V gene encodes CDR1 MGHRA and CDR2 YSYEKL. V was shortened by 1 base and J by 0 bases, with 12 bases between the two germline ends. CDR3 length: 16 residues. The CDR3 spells CASSQGWGGMNTEAFF. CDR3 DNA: TGCGCCAGCAGCCAAGGGTGGGGGGGGATGAACACTGAAGCTTTCTTT.

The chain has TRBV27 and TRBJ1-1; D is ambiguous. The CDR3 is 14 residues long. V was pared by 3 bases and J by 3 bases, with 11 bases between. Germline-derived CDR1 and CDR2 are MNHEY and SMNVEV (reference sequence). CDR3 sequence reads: CASSLWQKDTEAFF. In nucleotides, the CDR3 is TGTGCCAGCAGTTTGTGGCAGAAAGACACTGAAGCTTTCTTT.

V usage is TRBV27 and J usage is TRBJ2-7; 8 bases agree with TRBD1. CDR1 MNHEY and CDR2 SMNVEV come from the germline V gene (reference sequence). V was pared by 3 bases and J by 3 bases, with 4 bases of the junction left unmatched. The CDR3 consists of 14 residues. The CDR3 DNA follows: TGTGCCAGCAGTTTGACAGGGGCCAACTACGAGCAGTACTTC. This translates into CASSLTGANYEQYF.

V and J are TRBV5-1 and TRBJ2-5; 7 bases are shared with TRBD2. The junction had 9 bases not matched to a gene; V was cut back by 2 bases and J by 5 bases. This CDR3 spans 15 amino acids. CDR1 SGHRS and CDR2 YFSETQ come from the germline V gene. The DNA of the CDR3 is TGCGCCAGCAGCTTCGGGGGGTCCCTCGGGGAGACCCAGTACTTC. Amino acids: CASSFGGSLGETQYF.

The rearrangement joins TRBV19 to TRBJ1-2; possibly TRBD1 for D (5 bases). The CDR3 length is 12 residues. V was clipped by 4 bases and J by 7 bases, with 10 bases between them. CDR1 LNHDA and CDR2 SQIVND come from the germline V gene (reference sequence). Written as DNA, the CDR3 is TGTGCCAGTAGTAACCGACAGTTTGGCTACACCTTC. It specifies CASSNRQFGYTF.

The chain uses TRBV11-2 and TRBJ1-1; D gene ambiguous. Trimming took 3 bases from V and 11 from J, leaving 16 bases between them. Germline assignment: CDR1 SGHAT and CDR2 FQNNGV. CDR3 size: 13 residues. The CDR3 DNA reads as TGTGCCAGCAGCTTTTCTTCCATGTACGCGGCTTTCTTT. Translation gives CASSFSSMYAAFF.

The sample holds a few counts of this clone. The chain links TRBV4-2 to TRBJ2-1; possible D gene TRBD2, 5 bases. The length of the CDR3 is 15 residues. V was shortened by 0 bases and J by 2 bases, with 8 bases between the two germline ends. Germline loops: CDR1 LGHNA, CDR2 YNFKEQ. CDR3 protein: CASSQDGETYNEQFF. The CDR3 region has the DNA TGTGCCAGCAGCCAAGATGGGGAGACCTACAATGAGCAGTTCTTC.